In its sample, the clone carrying this TCR beta chain was seen many times. The source material, RNA transcripts, was used to amplify TCR beta CDR3 regions. A set of HTBI primers served as the primers for a first-round RT-PCR of the TCR CDR3. MiXCR, run by TCRdb on the multiplex PCR reads, gives a single entry per CDR3 protein. The data hold some 440,000 distinct CDR3 sequences, with around a sixth observed a single time. These data belong to a study of T cells in Graves' hyperthyroidism and ophthalmopathy. Germline lookup yields CDR1 SGHNT and CDR2 YENEEA. V lost 4 bases to trimming and J lost 10 bases; unmatched junction nucleotides: 14. The CDR3 runs to 16 residues.

Sample: blood. The receptor comes from a woman aged 18-30 years with Graves' hyperthyroidism. The rearrangement links TRBV11-3 to TRBJ2-5; 11 bases fit TRBD2. CDR3 nucleotides: TGTGCCAGCAGCTCACCGCGACGGACTAGCGGGTTTTACCAGTACTTC. It is translated as CASSSPRRTSGFYQYF.